Sequencing of this TCR beta chain was carried out in a study of spatial heterogeneity in lung cancer. In the study overall: Each time, sequencing found more beta-chain sequences than alpha-chain sequences. Combinations of a unique TCR and a UMI were tallied in raw reads, and on average each appeared more than ten times.

V was pared by 4 bases and J by 1 base, with 4 bases of the junction left unmatched. Looked up from germline, CDR1 is SGHTA and CDR2 is FQGNSA. CDR3 length equals 15 residues. Noted time point: sample taken at primary tumor resection. Whole RNA from tumor, nontumor lung or frozen PBMC was sequenced unsorted. Donors were 55 to 75 untreated early-stage non-small cell lung cancer patients. This clonotype was seen a few times. Individual TCR cDNA molecules each bore their own unique molecular identifier. Each CDR3 protein is one row after TCRdb ran MiXCR on the 5' RACE reads. The table records about 39,000 distinct CDR3 sequences, under 7% of them present only once.

The source material was PBMCs, sampled at surgery. This TCR derives from a male donor with early-stage non-small cell lung cancer. This chain connects TRBV7-2 to TRBJ1-1; 9 positions match TRBD1. The CDR3 DNA reads as TGTGCCAGCAGCTCGTGGACAGGGGAGAACACTGAAGCTTTCTTT. Amino acids: CASSSWTGENTEAFF.